This is a list of T cell receptor beta chains from one sample in a study of vaccination effects on CD4 cells after COVID-19. These TCRs' antigens remain unknown. Sequenced by immunoSEQ multiplex PCR; TCRdb stores in-frame clones only, minus some. The table has 45,000 to 60,000 clones, 60% to 85% seen once; the top ten hold roughly 3%. Sequencing used CD4+ T cells from PBMCs cultured without peptide, obtained before COVID-19 vaccination. The receptors derive from a human donor who received a COVID-19 vaccine. The CDR3 runs from the conserved cysteine through the conserved F or W. Each record gives: CDR3 DNA, CDR3 protein, V gene, D gene, clone size, J gene, CDR3 length. D genes are given only for firm matches. Only some rows state a clone size, as once, few, many or a class for expanded clones.

DNA: TGTGCCAGCAGCTCCGATAGCTCCTATAATTCACCCCTCCACTTT; CDR3: CASSSDSSYNSPLHF; V: TRBV7-2; D: NA; size: once; J: TRBJ1-6; length: 15
DNA: TGTGCCAGCAGCACCCCGGGACAGGGGGTCTCGGGGCCTGGAAACACCATATATTTT; CDR3: CASSTPGQGVSGPGNTIYF; V: TRBV7-8; D: TRBD1; size: once; J: TRBJ1-3; length: 19
DNA: TGTGCCATCGGTCCAGGCACAGATACGCAGTATTTT; CDR3: CAIGPGTDTQYF; V: TRBV10-3; D: NA; size: NA; J: TRBJ2-3; length: 12
DNA: TGTGCCAGCAGCTTGGAAAGGGTCCATACGCAGTATTTT; CDR3: CASSLERVHTQYF; V: TRBV5-8; D: NA; size: NA; J: TRBJ2-3; length: 13
DNA: TGTGCCAGCAGCGTTACGACAGGGGGATCTGAAAAACTGTTTTTT; CDR3: CASSVTTGGSEKLFF; V: TRBV7-9; D: TRBD1; size: once; J: TRBJ1-4; length: 15
DNA: TGTGCCAGCAGAGGGTCTACGGGGGTTCGCGATGAGCAGTTCTTC; CDR3: CASRGSTGVRDEQFF; V: TRBV28; D: NA; size: NA; J: TRBJ2-1; length: 15
DNA: TGCGCCAGCAGCCGGGTCGGCGGCGCCGGGGAGCTGTTTTTT; CDR3: CASSRVGGAGELFF; V: TRBV4-3; D: NA; size: NA; J: TRBJ2-2; length: 14
DNA: TGTGCCAGCAGTTCTCAGGGCACAGATACGCAGTATTTT; CDR3: CASSSQGTDTQYF; V: TRBV6-2/TRBV6-3; D: NA; size: once; J: TRBJ2-3; length: 13
DNA: TGTGCCAGCAGTCGATGGTCAATGAACACTGAAGCTTTCTTT; CDR3: CASSRWSMNTEAFF; V: TRBV6-2/TRBV6-3; D: NA; size: few; J: TRBJ1-1; length: 14
DNA: TGTGCCAGCAGCTTCGGGGAGACCCAGTACTTC; CDR3: CASSFGETQYF; V: TRBV7-9; D: NA; size: NA; J: TRBJ2-5; length: 11
DNA: TGCGCCAGCAGTTCCTCAGGGGGCGAGGATACGCAGTATTTT; CDR3: CASSSSGGEDTQYF; V: TRBV5-1; D: TRBD1; size: NA; J: TRBJ2-3; length: 14
DNA: TGTGCCAGCAACGGGGACGGAAGCTTGAGCTACACCTTC; CDR3: CASNGDGSLSYTF; V: TRBV6-5; D: NA; size: NA; J: TRBJ1-2; length: 13
DNA: TGTGCCAGCTCACCGACTAGCGGAGGGGATACGCAGTATTTT; CDR3: CASSPTSGGDTQYF; V: TRBV18; D: TRBD2; size: NA; J: TRBJ2-3; length: 14
DNA: TGTGCCAGCTTATCCCTTCCACTAGCGGGGGGCCAAGAGACCCAGTACTTC; CDR3: CASLSLPLAGGQETQYF; V: TRBV18; D: TRBD2; size: NA; J: TRBJ2-5; length: 17
DNA: TGTGCCAGCACCCCTGCAGGGTGGTATGGCTACACCTTC; CDR3: CASTPAGWYGYTF; V: TRBV6-5; D: NA; size: NA; J: TRBJ1-2; length: 13
DNA: TGTGCCAGTAGTACTCTGACAGGGGACAATGAGCAGTTCTTC; CDR3: CASSTLTGDNEQFF; V: TRBV19; D: TRBD1; size: NA; J: TRBJ2-1; length: 14
DNA: TGTGCCAGCAGCTTTTCCGACAGGGGCTACACCTTC; CDR3: CASSFSDRGYTF; V: TRBV5-6; D: NA; size: NA; J: TRBJ1-2; length: 12
DNA: TGTGCCAGCAGCCGGAGGGGTTCATACAATGAGCAGTTCTTC; CDR3: CASSRRGSYNEQFF; V: TRBV7-8; D: NA; size: NA; J: TRBJ2-1; length: 14
DNA: TGTGCCAGCATGTCAGAATCCACAGATACGCAGTATTTT; CDR3: CASMSESTDTQYF; V: TRBV6-5; D: NA; size: NA; J: TRBJ2-3; length: 13
DNA: TGTGCCACCCCACCGGGACAGGGGGCTAACACAGATACGCAGTATTTT; CDR3: CATPPGQGANTDTQYF; V: TRBV27; D: TRBD1; size: NA; J: TRBJ2-3; length: 16
DNA: TGTGCCAGCAGCTTCGCTCCCGGGCTAGGAAACACCATATATTTT; CDR3: CASSFAPGLGNTIYF; V: TRBV5-5; D: NA; size: NA; J: TRBJ1-3; length: 15
DNA: TGTGCCAGCAGCCCCGGGCCAGGGAACACTGAAGCTTTCTTT; CDR3: CASSPGPGNTEAFF; V: TRBV7-2; D: NA; size: NA; J: TRBJ1-1; length: 14
DNA: TGTGCCAGCAGTTCAACAGGGCTGAATGAAAAACTGTTTTTT; CDR3: CASSSTGLNEKLFF; V: TRBV6-5; D: NA; size: few; J: TRBJ1-4; length: 14
DNA: TGTGCCAGCAGCCAAGGCCCGACAGGGGGCCTCGTTTTAGCTTTCTTT; CDR3: CASSQGPTGGLVLAFF; V: TRBV3-1/TRBV3-2; D: TRBD1; size: NA; J: TRBJ1-1; length: 16
DNA: TGTGCCAGTAGTATGGGCTCCTCTGGAAACACCATATATTTT; CDR3: CASSMGSSGNTIYF; V: TRBV19; D: NA; size: NA; J: TRBJ1-3; length: 14
DNA: TGTGCCAGCAGCTGGCAGGGGGCGGCTAATGAAAAACTGTTTTTT; CDR3: CASSWQGAANEKLFF; V: TRBV6-5; D: TRBD1; size: NA; J: TRBJ1-4; length: 15
DNA: TGCGCCAGCAGCCCCCAAGACGAGGGTAACTATGGCTACACCTTC; CDR3: CASSPQDEGNYGYTF; V: TRBV4-3; D: NA; size: NA; J: TRBJ1-2; length: 15
DNA: TGTGCCAGAGCCAGACAGGGTTCTAATGAAAAACTGTTTTTT; CDR3: CARARQGSNEKLFF; V: TRBV2; D: TRBD1; size: NA; J: TRBJ1-4; length: 14
DNA: TGTGCCAGTAGTATGCGGTTGCAGGGTTTGCTCTCCTATAATTCACCCCTCCACTTT; CDR3: CASSMRLQGLLSYNSPLHF; V: TRBV19; D: NA; size: NA; J: TRBJ1-6; length: 19
DNA: TGTGCCTCGTCCCCCGGGACACTTAATTCACCCCTCCACTTT; CDR3: CASSPGTLNSPLHF; V: TRBV30; D: NA; size: NA; J: TRBJ1-6; length: 14
DNA: TGTGCCAGCAGCTTAGTAGATACAGACAATGAGCAGTTCTTC; CDR3: CASSLVDTDNEQFF; V: TRBV7-8; D: NA; size: NA; J: TRBJ2-1; length: 14
DNA: TGTGCCAGCAGCCAAGATACAGGGGGGAATCAGCCCCAGCATTTT; CDR3: CASSQDTGGNQPQHF; V: TRBV3-1/TRBV3-2; D: TRBD1; size: few; J: TRBJ1-5; length: 15
DNA: TGTGCCAGCAGCGAGGACAGGAACACCGGGGAGCTGTTTTTT; CDR3: CASSEDRNTGELFF; V: TRBV2; D: NA; size: few; J: TRBJ2-2; length: 14
DNA: TGTGCCAGCAGTTACCGGGACCGGAACCCCGGGGAGCTGTTTTTT; CDR3: CASSYRDRNPGELFF; V: TRBV6-6; D: NA; size: once; J: TRBJ2-2; length: 15
DNA: TGCGCCAGCAGCCAAGCAAGGGCCGGGACAGGGGGCTCCTACAATGAGCAGTTCTTC; CDR3: CASSQARAGTGGSYNEQFF; V: TRBV4-1; D: TRBD1; size: NA; J: TRBJ2-1; length: 19
DNA: TGTGCCAGCAGCCTTCGCACTGAAGCTTTCTTT; CDR3: CASSLRTEAFF; V: TRBV7-2; D: NA; size: NA; J: TRBJ1-1; length: 11
DNA: TGTGCCAGTAGTGCCTCACGAGGGGATCAGTACTTC; CDR3: CASSASRGDQYF; V: TRBV19; D: NA; size: NA; J: TRBJ2-5; length: 12
DNA: TGCAGCGTTGAAAGGGTCAGGACAGATACGCAGTATTTT; CDR3: CSVERVRTDTQYF; V: TRBV29-1; D: NA; size: NA; J: TRBJ2-3; length: 13
DNA: TGCAGCGCATCACGAGGGATGGAGCTGTTTTTT; CDR3: CSASRGMELFF; V: TRBV29-1; D: NA; size: NA; J: TRBJ2-2; length: 11
DNA: TGTGCCAGCAGCTTGGCTGCACGGACCACAGATACGCAGTATTTT; CDR3: CASSLAARTTDTQYF; V: TRBV5-4; D: NA; size: NA; J: TRBJ2-3; length: 15
DNA: TGCAGCGTTGAAAACCTGCGGGACAATGAGCAGTTCTTC; CDR3: CSVENLRDNEQFF; V: TRBV29-1; D: NA; size: once; J: TRBJ2-1; length: 13
DNA: TGCGCCAGCAGCTTGGACAGCTTGAACACTGAAGCTTTCTTT; CDR3: CASSLDSLNTEAFF; V: TRBV5-1; D: NA; size: NA; J: TRBJ1-1; length: 14
DNA: TGTGCCAGCAGTTTTAGACAGGGGTTTACCGGGGAGCTGTTTTTT; CDR3: CASSFRQGFTGELFF; V: TRBV27; D: TRBD1; size: once; J: TRBJ2-2; length: 15
DNA: TGTGCCAGCAGTTCTAAAGGGGTGATAACAGATACGCAGTATTTT; CDR3: CASSSKGVITDTQYF; V: TRBV6-5; D: NA; size: NA; J: TRBJ2-3; length: 15
DNA: TGTGCCAGCAGCGCCACCACGGGACAGGGAGGATCTAACTTTGGCTACACCTTC; CDR3: CASSATTGQGGSNFGYTF; V: TRBV9; D: TRBD1; size: NA; J: TRBJ1-2; length: 18
DNA: TGTGCCAGTACGGGGGCGACAGATACGCAGTATTTT; CDR3: CASTGATDTQYF; V: TRBV19; D: NA; size: NA; J: TRBJ2-3; length: 12
DNA: TGTGCCAGCAGCTTAGGGGCGGGGGGGCCTCAAGATACGCAGTATTTT; CDR3: CASSLGAGGPQDTQYF; V: TRBV7-3; D: TRBD2; size: NA; J: TRBJ2-3; length: 16
DNA: TGTGCCACCAGTGACATCGACGGTGAGGAGACCCAGTACTTC; CDR3: CATSDIDGEETQYF; V: TRBV24-1; D: NA; size: NA; J: TRBJ2-5; length: 14
DNA: TGTGCCAGCAGTGATCGGGGCAGGGTGGAGACCCAGTACTTC; CDR3: CASSDRGRVETQYF; V: TRBV2; D: NA; size: NA; J: TRBJ2-5; length: 14
DNA: TGTGCCAGCAGCTTAAAATTCCCATTGACGCTGTTTTTT; CDR3: CASSLKFPLTLFF; V: TRBV12-3/TRBV12-4; D: NA; size: NA; J: TRBJ2-2; length: 13
DNA: TGTGCCAGCAGTGACAGGGCTGGGGCCAACGTCCTGACTTTC; CDR3: CASSDRAGANVLTF; V: TRBV2; D: NA; size: NA; J: TRBJ2-6; length: 14
DNA: TGCGCCAGCAGCTTCGACAGGGTTGGCACTGAAGCTTTCTTT; CDR3: CASSFDRVGTEAFF; V: TRBV5-1; D: TRBD1; size: NA; J: TRBJ1-1; length: 14
DNA: TGTGCCAGCATTAACCAAGGTTTCGTGAAGGAAAAACTGTTTTTT; CDR3: CASINQGFVKEKLFF; V: TRBV28; D: NA; size: NA; J: TRBJ1-4; length: 15